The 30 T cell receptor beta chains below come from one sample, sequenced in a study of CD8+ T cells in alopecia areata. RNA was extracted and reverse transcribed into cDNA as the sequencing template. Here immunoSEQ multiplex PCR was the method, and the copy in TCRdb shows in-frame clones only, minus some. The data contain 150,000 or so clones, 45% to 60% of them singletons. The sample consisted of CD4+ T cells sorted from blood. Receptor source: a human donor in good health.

In nucleotides, the CDR3 is TGCGCCAGCAGCTTAGGGACTAGCGGGATTTACGAGCAGTACTTC. It encodes CASSLGTSGIYEQYF. J is TRBJ2-7 and V is TRBV5-1; 13 bases are a match to TRBD2. The CDR3 runs 15 residues. Losses at the gene ends were 2 bases for V and 4 bases for J; bases not matched to a gene: 3. Germline lookup yields CDR1 SGHRS and CDR2 YFSETQ.

The DNA of the CDR3 is TGTGCCAGCAGCCTTGGTGGTGAAGCGGGAGTATCTGAGCAGTTCTTC. Translation gives CASSLGGEAGVSEQFF. This rearrangement joins TRBV5-4 to TRBJ2-1; 8 positions agree with TRBD2. Per the germline V gene, CDR1 is SGHNT and CDR2 is YYREEE (reference sequence). Trimming cost V 4 bases and J 9 bases; bases outside gene matches: 15. The CDR3 is 16 residues long.

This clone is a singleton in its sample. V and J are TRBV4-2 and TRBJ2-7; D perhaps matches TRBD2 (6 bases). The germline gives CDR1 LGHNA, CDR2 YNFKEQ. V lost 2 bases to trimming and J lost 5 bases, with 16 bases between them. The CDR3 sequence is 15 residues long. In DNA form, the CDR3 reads TGTGCCAGCAGCCAACCTCGGGGGACCCGGGACGAGCAGTACTTC. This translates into CASSQPRGTRDEQYF.

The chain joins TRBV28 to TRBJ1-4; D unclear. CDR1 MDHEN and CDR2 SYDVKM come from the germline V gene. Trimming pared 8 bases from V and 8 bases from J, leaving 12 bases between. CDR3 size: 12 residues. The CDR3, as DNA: TGTGCCAGCGGAGGATCCCAAGAAAAACTGTTTTTT. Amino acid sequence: CASGGSQEKLFF.

This chain's CDR3 is CASRAHEGLRNIQYF. The CDR3 DNA sequence: TGTGCCAGCAGGGCGCACGAGGGACTCAGAAACATTCAGTACTTC. V gene TRBV6-1 combines with J gene TRBJ2-4; tentatively, D is TRBD2 (6 bases). The length of the CDR3 is 15 residues. The V end lost 6 bases, the J end lost 6 bases, and 18 bases lay between the germline ends. From germline, CDR1 is MNHNS and CDR2 SASEGT.

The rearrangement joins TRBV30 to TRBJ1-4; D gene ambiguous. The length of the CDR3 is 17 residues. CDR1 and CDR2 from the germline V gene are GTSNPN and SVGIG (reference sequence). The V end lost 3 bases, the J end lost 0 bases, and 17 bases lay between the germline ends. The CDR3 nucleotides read TGTGCCTGGAGCCCCGGACGGTGGGGTGCAACTAATGAAAAACTGTTTTTT. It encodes CAWSPGRWGATNEKLFF.

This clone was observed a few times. The DNA for the CDR3 is TGTGCCAGCAGCCAAGATGGGACTCTCGGAAACACCATATATTTT. Encoded protein: CASSQDGTLGNTIYF. J is TRBJ1-3 and V is TRBV4-2, with a tentative D call TRBD1 (5 bases). The CDR3 loop spans 15 amino acids. Germline V gene data show CDR1 as LGHNA and CDR2 as YNFKEQ. Between the trimmed V and J ends, which lost 0 bases and 4 bases, there was a span of 10 bases.

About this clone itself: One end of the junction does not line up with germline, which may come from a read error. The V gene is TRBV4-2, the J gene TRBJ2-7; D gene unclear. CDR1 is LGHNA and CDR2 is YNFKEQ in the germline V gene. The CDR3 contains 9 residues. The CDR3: CASSQEPNF. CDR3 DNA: TGTGCCAGCAGCCAAGAACCCAACTTC.

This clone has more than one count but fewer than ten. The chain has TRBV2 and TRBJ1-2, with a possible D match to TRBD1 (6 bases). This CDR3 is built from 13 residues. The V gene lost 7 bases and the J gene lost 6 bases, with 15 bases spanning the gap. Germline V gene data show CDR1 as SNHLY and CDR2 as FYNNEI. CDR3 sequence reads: CASTGGRSHGYTF. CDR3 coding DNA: TGTGCCAGCACGGGGGGGCGCTCCCATGGCTACACCTTC.

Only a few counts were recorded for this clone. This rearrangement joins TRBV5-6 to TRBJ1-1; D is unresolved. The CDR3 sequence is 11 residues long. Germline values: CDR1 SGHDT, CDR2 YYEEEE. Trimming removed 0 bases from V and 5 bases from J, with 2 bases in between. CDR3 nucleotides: TGTGCCAGCAGCTTGGAAACTGAAGCTTTCTTT. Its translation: CASSLETEAFF.

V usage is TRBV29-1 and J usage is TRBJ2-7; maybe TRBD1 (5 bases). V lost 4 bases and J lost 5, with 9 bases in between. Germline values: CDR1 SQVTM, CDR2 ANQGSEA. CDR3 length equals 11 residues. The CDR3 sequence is CSVGSGNEQYF. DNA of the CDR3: TGCAGCGTTGGCTCAGGGAACGAGCAGTACTTC.

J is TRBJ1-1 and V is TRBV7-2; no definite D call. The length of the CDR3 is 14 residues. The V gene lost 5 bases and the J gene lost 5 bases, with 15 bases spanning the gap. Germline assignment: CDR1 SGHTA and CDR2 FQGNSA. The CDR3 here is CASSRSGQGTEAFF. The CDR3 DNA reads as TGTGCCAGCAGCCGCAGCGGGCAAGGGACTGAAGCTTTCTTT.

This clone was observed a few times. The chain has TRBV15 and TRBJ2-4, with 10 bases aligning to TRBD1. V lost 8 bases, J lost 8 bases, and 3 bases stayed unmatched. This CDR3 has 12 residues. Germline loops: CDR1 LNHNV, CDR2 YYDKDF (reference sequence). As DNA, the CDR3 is TGTGCCACCGGGACAGGGGCGGACATTCAGTACTTC. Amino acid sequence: CATGTGADIQYF.

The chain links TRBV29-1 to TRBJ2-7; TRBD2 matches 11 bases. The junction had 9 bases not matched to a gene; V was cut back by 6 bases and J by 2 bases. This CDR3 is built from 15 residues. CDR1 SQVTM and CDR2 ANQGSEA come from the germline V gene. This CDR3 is CSVTGTSGSTYEQYF. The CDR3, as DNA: TGCAGCGTAACCGGGACTAGCGGAAGTACCTACGAGCAGTACTTC.

CDR3 in amino acids: CASSPTPTGDEQYF. The CDR3 DNA follows: TGCGCCAGCAGCCCGACCCCGACAGGGGACGAGCAGTACTTC. The chain joins TRBV5-1 to TRBJ2-7; 8 bases fit TRBD1. The germline CDR1 and CDR2 sequences are SGHRS and YFSETQ. There are 14 residues in the CDR3. Germline trimming cut 4 bases from V and 5 bases from J; bases unmatched to any gene: 8.

In nucleotides, the CDR3 is TGTGCCAGCAAGATAGCGGGCGGATCCTACAATGAGCAGTTCTTC. The encoded protein is CASKIAGGSYNEQFF. The V and J genes are TRBV6-5 and TRBJ2-1; 7 bases are a match to TRBD2. The CDR3 contains 15 residues. V shed 7 bases, J shed 1 base, and the junction held 7 bases outside the gene matches. The V gene's germline CDR1 is MNHEY and CDR2 SVGAGI.

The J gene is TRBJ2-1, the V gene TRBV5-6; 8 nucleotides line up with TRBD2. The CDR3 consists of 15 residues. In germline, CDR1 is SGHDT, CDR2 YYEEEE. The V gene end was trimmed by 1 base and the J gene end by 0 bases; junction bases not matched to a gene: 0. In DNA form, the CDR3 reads TGTGCCAGCAGCTTGACTAGCGGCTCCTACAATGAGCAGTTCTTC. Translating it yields CASSLTSGSYNEQFF.

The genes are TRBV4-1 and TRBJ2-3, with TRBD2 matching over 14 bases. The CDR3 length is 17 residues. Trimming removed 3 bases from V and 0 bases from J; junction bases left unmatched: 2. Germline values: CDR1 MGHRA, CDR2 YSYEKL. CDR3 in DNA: TGCGCCAGCAGCCAGGGACTAGCGGGGGCTAGCACAGATACGCAGTATTTT. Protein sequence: CASSQGLAGASTDTQYF.

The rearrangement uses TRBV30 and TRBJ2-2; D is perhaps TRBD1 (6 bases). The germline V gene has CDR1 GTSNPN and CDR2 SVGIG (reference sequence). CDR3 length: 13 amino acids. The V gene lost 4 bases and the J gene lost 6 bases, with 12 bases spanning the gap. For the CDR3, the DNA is TGTGCCTGGAATTCACAGGGACCCGGGGAGCTGTTTTTT. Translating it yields CAWNSQGPGELFF.

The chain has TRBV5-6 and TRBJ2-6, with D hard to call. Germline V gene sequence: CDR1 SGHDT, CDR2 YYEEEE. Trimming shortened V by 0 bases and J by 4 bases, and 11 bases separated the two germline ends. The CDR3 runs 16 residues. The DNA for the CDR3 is TGTGCCAGCAGCTTGGTTCTGAGTGACGGGGCCAACGTCCTGACTTTC. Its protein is CASSLVLSDGANVLTF.

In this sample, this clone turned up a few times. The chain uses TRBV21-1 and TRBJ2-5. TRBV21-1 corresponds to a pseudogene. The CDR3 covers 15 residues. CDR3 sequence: CASSKEDRLWGSQYF. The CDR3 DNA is TGTGCCAGCAGCAAAGAGGACCGACTTTGGGGGTCCCAGTACTTC.

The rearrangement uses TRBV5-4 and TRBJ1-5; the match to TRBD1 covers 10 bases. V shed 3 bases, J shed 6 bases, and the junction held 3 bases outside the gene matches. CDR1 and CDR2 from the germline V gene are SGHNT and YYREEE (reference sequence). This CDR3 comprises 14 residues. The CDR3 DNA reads TGTGCCAGCAGCTCAGGGACAGGGGCTCAGCCCCAGCATTTT. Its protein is CASSSGTGAQPQHF.

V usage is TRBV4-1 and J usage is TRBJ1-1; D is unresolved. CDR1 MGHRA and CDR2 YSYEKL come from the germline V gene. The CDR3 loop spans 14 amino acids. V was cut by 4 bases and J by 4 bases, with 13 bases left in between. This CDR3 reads CASSLQGRLTEAFF. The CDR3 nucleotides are TGCGCCAGCAGCCTACAAGGACGCCTCACTGAAGCTTTCTTT.

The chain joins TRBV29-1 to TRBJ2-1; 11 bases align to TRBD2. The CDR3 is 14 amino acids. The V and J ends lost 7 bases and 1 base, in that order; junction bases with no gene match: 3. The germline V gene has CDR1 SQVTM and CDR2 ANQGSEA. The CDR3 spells CSARTSGSYNEQFF. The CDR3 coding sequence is TGCAGCGCTCGGACTAGCGGGTCCTACAATGAGCAGTTCTTC.

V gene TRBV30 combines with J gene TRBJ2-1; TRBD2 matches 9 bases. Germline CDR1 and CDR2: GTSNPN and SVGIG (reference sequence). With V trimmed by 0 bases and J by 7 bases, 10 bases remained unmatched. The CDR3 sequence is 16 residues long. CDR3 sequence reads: CAWSVSGGPGGNEQFF. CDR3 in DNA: TGTGCCTGGAGTGTCAGCGGGGGGCCAGGGGGGAATGAGCAGTTCTTC.

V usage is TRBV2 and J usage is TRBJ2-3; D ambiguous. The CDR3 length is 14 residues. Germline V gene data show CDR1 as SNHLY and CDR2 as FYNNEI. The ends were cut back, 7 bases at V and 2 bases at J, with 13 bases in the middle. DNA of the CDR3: TGTGCCAGCATTTATAACAGAAACACAGATACGCAGTATTTT. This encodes CASIYNRNTDTQYF.

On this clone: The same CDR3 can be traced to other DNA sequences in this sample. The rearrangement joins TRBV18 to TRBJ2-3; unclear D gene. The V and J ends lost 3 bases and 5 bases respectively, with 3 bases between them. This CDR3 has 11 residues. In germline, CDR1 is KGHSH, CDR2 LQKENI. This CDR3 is CASSPEDTQYF. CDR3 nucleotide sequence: TGTGCCAGCTCACCGGAAGATACGCAGTATTTT.

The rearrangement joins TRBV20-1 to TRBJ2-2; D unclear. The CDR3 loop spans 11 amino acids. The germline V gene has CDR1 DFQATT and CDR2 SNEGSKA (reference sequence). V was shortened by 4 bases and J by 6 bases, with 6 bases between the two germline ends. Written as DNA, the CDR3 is TGCAGTGCTATAAGGGCCGGGGAGCTGTTTTTT. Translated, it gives CSAIRAGELFF.

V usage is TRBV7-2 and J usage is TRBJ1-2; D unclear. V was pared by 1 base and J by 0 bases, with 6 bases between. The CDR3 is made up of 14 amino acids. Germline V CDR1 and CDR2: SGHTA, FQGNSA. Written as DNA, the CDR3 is TGTGCCAGCAGCTTAGGCACGGCTAACTATGGCTACACCTTC. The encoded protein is CASSLGTANYGYTF. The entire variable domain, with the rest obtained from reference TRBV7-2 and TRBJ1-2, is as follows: GAGVSQSPSNKVTEKGKDVELRCDPISGHTALYWYRQSLGQGLEFLIYFQGNSAPDKSGLPSDRFSAERTGGSVSTLTIQRTQQEDSAVYLCASSLGTANYGYTFGSGTRLTVV.

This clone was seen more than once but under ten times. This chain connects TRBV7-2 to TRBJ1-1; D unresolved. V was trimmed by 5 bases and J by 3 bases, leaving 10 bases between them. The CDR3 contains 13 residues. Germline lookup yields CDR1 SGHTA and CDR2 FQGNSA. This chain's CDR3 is CASSRRGDTEAFF. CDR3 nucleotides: TGTGCCAGCAGCCGGCGTGGGGACACTGAAGCTTTCTTT.